This T cell receptor (beta chain) emerged from a study of T cells expressing NK-cell markers. What made the TCR beta cDNA was 5'RACE template switching with UMIs. TCRdb reprocessed the 5' RACE reads and reports one entry per CDR3 protein, with no DNA. Found here are 550,000 to 600,000 distinct CDR3 sequences; the top ten clones hold roughly 3.6%. Germline values: CDR1 WSHSY, CDR2 SAAADI. This CDR3 region has 14 residues. This clonotype originated in a man aged 18-30 years in good health. This chain links TRBV10-2 with TRBJ2-3; there is no DNA to check the TCRdb D call of TRBD2. The sample was blood T cells: a sorted CD56 or NKG2C T cell subset, CD4+ or CD8+ T cells, or bulk PBMC T cells (not recorded which). CDR3 in amino acids: CAGGEAPRTDTQYF.